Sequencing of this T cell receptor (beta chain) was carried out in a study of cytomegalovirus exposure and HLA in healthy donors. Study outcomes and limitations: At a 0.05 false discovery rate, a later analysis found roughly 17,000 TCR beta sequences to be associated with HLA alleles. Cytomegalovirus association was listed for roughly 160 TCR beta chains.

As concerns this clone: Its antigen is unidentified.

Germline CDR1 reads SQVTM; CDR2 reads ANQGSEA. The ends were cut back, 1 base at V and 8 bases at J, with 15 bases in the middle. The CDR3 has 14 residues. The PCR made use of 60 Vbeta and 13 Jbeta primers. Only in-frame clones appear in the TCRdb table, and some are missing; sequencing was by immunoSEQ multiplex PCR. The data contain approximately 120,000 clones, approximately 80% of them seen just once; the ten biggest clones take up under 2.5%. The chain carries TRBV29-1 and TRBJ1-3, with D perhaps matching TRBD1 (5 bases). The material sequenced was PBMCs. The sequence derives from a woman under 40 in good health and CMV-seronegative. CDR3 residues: CSVEGAVGADTIYF. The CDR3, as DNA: TGCAGCGTTGAAGGAGCCGTAGGGGCGGACACCATATATTTT.